This TCR beta chain derives from a study of shared clonotypes between healthy human individuals. Study overall: The study drew on a couple of women and a few men aged 18 to 49 as donors. Three CD4 naive, three CD4 memory, two CD8 naive and one CD8 memory plate were used per donor.

This clone appeared once. The germline V gene has CDR1 SNHLY and CDR2 FYNNEI. The CDR3 totals 14 residues. J was trimmed by 7 bases and V by 6 bases; bases with no gene match: 8. Every subset's genomic DNA went evenly onto several immunoSEQ plates. Only in-frame clones appear in the TCRdb table, and some are missing; sequencing was by immunoSEQ multiplex PCR. The sample comprises around 2,000,000 clones, 90% to 95% of which are singletons, and around 0.13% rests with the top ten. Sequenced sample: naive CD4+ T cells sorted from blood. Subset defined: CD45RA+ positively selected. This rearrangement joins TRBV2 to TRBJ1-4; 7 bases fit TRBD1. This TCR derives from a man younger than 30 in good health. The CDR3 here is CASSRQGGSEKLFF. For the CDR3, the DNA is TGTGCCAGCAGCCGACAGGGAGGAAGTGAAAAACTGTTTTTT.